The T cell receptor (beta chain) described here comes from a study of T cell responses to AZD1222 COVID-19 vaccine. The CDR3 is made up of 15 amino acids. Germline assignment: CDR1 SGHNT and CDR2 YENEEA. Trimming took 5 bases from V and 4 from J, leaving 17 bases between them. Here immunoSEQ multiplex PCR was the method, and the copy in TCRdb shows in-frame clones only, minus some. This sample has some 150,000 clones, with about 89% found just once. The receptor comes from an adult in good health. This material consisted of peripheral blood, taken on day 0 of AZD1222 vaccination. This chain links TRBV11-3 with TRBJ2-5; tentatively, D is TRBD2 (5 bases). CDR3 loop: CASSPGDRGSETQYF. The CDR3 nucleotides read TGTGCCAGCAGCCCCGGGGATCGGGGATCAGAGACCCAGTACTTC.